These T cell receptor beta chains were read from a single sample in a study of T cell repertoires in cytomegalovirus infection. MiXCR was run by TCRdb on the reads, yielding one entry per CDR3 protein. The repertoire holds about 770,000 distinct CDR3 sequences, around 29% seen once, with around 14% in the top ten. These receptors' targets are unknown. Sequenced here: cultured CD8+ T cells from PBMCs, sampled from culture after CMV antigen stimulation. Receptor source: a human donor in good health (CMV status not recorded). Some clones in this sample may be carry-over from other donors' samples. CDR3s include the opening cysteine and the closing phenylalanine or tryptophan. The D gene is left open where the match is weak. Clone size is not always given. Where it is, it says once, few, many or a class for expanded clones.

NA,TRBJ1-1,TRBV7-9,many,CASSLDLAVNTEAFF,TGTGCCAGCAGCTTAGATTTAGCGGTTAACACTGAAGCTTTCTTT
TRBD2,TRBJ2-1,TRBV7-6,many,CASSLAVAGGNEQFF,TGTGCCAGCAGCTTAGCGGTAGCGGGGGGGAATGAGCAGTTCTTC
NA,TRBJ2-7,TRBV20-1,NA,CSARDLGTGSYEQYF,TGCAGTGCTAGAGATTTAGGGACGGGCTCCTACGAGCAGTACTTC
TRBD1,TRBJ2-1,TRBV7-6,NA,CASRRPRQGYNEQFF,TGTGCCAGCAGGAGACCGAGACAGGGATACAATGAGCAGTTCTTC
NA,TRBJ2-1,TRBV11-3,NA,CASSPTRGPSYNEQFF,TGTGCCAGCAGCCCGACCCGGGGGCCGTCCTACAATGAGCAGTTCTTC
NA,TRBJ2-5,TRBV27,NA,CASSLSVAGETQYF,TGTGCCAGCAGTTTATCAGTAGCAGGAGAGACCCAGTACTTC
NA,TRBJ1-2,TRBV27,NA,CASSISGIVSYYGYTF,TGTGCCAGCAGTATCTCCGGGATAGTATCCTACTATGGCTACACCTTC
NA,TRBJ2-1,TRBV5-6,NA,CASSLVFSREKQFF,TGTGCCAGCAGCTTGGTATTCTCCCGGGAGAAGCAGTTCTTC
NA,TRBJ1-1,TRBV19,NA,CASIVAGANTEAFF,TGTGCCAGTATAGTGGCCGGGGCTAACACTGAAGCTTTCTTT
TRBD1,TRBJ1-6,TRBV6-5,NA,CASSYLGSTGGGSPLHF,TGTGCCAGCAGTTACTTAGGATCGACAGGGGGGGGATCACCCCTCCACTTT
NA,TRBJ2-6,TRBV6-5,NA,CASSYGVVETGANVLTF,TGTGCCAGCAGTTACGGAGTTGTAGAAACTGGGGCCAACGTCCTGACTTTC
TRBD2,TRBJ2-5,TRBV7-2,NA,CASSSPGGTSGGAYETQYF,TGTGCCAGCAGCTCACCCGGGGGGACTAGCGGGGGGGCGTACGAGACCCAGTACTTC
NA,TRBJ1-1,TRBV6-6,NA,CASRPLRTTEAFF,TGTGCCAGCAGGCCCCTCAGGACCACTGAAGCTTTCTTT
NA,TRBJ1-1,TRBV27,once,CASSYARGTEAFF,TGTGCCAGCAGTTACGCCAGGGGAACTGAAGCTTTCTTT
TRBD2,TRBJ2-2,TRBV20-1,NA,CSAPTAGATGELFF,TGCAGTGCTCCGACAGCGGGGGCTACCGGGGAGCTGTTTTTT
TRBD1,TRBJ1-1,TRBV27,few,CASSLPGTGLVEAFF,TGTGCCAGCAGCCTCCCCGGGACAGGGCTGGTTGAAGCTTTCTTT
NA,TRBJ2-5,TRBV4-1,once,CASKTTGLQETQYF,TGTGCCAGCAAAACTACAGGCTTACAAGAGACCCAGTACTTC
TRBD1,TRBJ1-4,TRBV7-6,NA,CASSLIDGTGSTNEKLFF,TGTGCCAGCAGCCTCATCGACGGGACAGGTTCAACTAATGAAAAACTGTTTTTT
NA,TRBJ2-5,TRBV4-1,few,CASSQDIRGGGQETQYF,TGCGCCAGCAGCCAAGATATAAGGGGTGGGGGCCAAGAGACCCAGTACTTC
NA,TRBJ2-1,TRBV19,NA,CASSLLGRDSYNEQFF,TGTGCCAGTAGTCTCCTGGGAAGGGACTCCTACAATGAGCAGTTCTTC
TRBD2,TRBJ2-3,TRBV7-2,many,CASSLFLAGGRGDTQYF,TGTGCCAGCAGCCTCTTCCTAGCGGGGGGGCGAGGGGATACGCAGTATTTT
TRBD1,TRBJ1-6,TRBV28,many,CASSDGTGGNSPLHF,TGTGCCAGCAGTGATGGGACAGGGGGTAATTCACCCCTCCACTTT
TRBD1,TRBJ2-7,TRBV12-3/TRBV12-4,few,CATKQGGSYEQYF,TGTGCCACCAAACAGGGGGGTAGTTACGAGCAGTACTTC
NA,TRBJ2-7,TRBV7-9,NA,CASSRWLNYEQYF,TGTGCCAGCAGTCGTTGGCTGAACTACGAGCAGTACTTC
NA,TRBJ1-2,TRBV4-1,once,CASSLVVGSGDNYGYTF,TGCGCCAGCAGCCTCGTAGTGGGGTCAGGGGATAACTATGGCTACACCTTC
TRBD1,TRBJ2-1,TRBV6-2/TRBV6-3,few,CASSDGQGANEQFF,TGTGCCAGCAGTGACGGACAGGGGGCGAATGAGCAGTTCTTC
NA,TRBJ1-2,TRBV9,NA,CASHRRQGDGYTF,TGTGCCAGTCATCGTCGGCAGGGTGATGGCTACACCTTC
NA,TRBJ2-7,TRBV7-9,few,CASSLENPGHRPDYEQYF,TGTGCCAGCAGCTTAGAAAACCCGGGACATCGGCCAGACTACGAGCAGTACTTC
NA,TRBJ1-1,TRBV20-1,NA,CSGRGHLNTEAFF,TGCAGTGGGAGGGGACATCTGAACACTGAAGCTTTCTTT
NA,TRBJ1-4,TRBV3-1,NA,CASSQDWSEDNEKLFF,TGTGCCAGCAGCCAAGACTGGTCCGAGGATAATGAAAAACTGTTTTTT
NA,TRBJ1-2,TRBV27,NA,CASSLSRGAPKGYTF,TGTGCCAGCAGTTTATCCAGAGGGGCCCCGAAGGGCTACACCTTC
TRBD1,TRBJ1-1,TRBV13,NA,CASSLEGQGGSTEAFF,TGTGCCAGCAGCTTGGAGGGACAGGGAGGGAGCACTGAAGCTTTCTTT
NA,TRBJ2-2,TRBV6-6,NA,CASSYTGPGELFF,TGTGCCAGCAGTTACACAGGACCCGGGGAGCTGTTTTTT
TRBD1,TRBJ1-1,TRBV12-3/TRBV12-4,few,CASSLTGGGAFF,TGTGCCAGCAGTTTGACAGGGGGCGGAGCTTTCTTT
NA,TRBJ1-1,TRBV27,NA,CASSLWWGDTEAFF,TGTGCCAGCAGTTTATGGTGGGGAGACACTGAAGCTTTCTTT
NA,TRBJ2-2,TRBV29-1,once,CSVEDLSRAGDTGELFF,TGCAGCGTTGAAGATCTCTCCCGGGCAGGGGACACCGGGGAGCTGTTTTTT
NA,TRBJ2-1,TRBV12-3/TRBV12-4,few,CASRSGRGGEQFF,TGTGCCAGCAGATCCGGCAGGGGCGGGGAGCAGTTCTTC
TRBD1,TRBJ2-1,TRBV7-3,many,CASSFGQGLYNEQFF,TGTGCCAGCAGCTTCGGACAGGGTCTCTACAATGAGCAGTTCTTC